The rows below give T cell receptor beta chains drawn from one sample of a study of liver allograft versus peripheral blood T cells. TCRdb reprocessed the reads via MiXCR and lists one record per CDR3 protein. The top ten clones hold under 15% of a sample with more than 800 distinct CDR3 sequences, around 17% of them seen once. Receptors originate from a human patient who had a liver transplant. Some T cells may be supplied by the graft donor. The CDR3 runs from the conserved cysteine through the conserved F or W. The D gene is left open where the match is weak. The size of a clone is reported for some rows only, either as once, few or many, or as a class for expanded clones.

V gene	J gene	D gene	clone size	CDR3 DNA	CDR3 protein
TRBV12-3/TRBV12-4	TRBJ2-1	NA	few	TGTGCCAGCAGAACGACTAGTATCGAAGGTGAGCAGTTCTTC	CASRTTSIEGEQFF
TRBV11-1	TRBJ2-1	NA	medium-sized	TGTGCCAGCGCTCAGGGGGGGCCGCTCCAAGGCCGTGAGCAGTTCTTC	CASAQGGPLQGREQFF
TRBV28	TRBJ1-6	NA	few	TGTGCCAGCAGTTTAAGGGGTTTGCCATTTTCTTCACCCCTCCACTTT	CASSLRGLPFSSPLHF
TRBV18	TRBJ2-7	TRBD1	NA	TGTGCCAGCTCACAGAATCAGGGGGCTCCCGAGCAGTACTTC	CASSQNQGAPEQYF
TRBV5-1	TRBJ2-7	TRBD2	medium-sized	TGCGCCAGCAGACTGGCCATACAGACTAGCGGAATAATCTACGAGCAGTACTTC	CASRLAIQTSGIIYEQYF
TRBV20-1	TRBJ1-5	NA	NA	TGCAGTGCTAGGCGACAAGAGGGACAGCCCCAGCATTTT	CSARRQEGQPQHF
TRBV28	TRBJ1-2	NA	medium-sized	TGTGCCAGCAGTCCTGGACAGCACTATGGCTACACCTTC	CASSPGQHYGYTF
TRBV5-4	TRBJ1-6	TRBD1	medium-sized	TGTGCCAGCAGCTTGGGAGGGGGCGTCTCGAAGTCCTATAATTCACCCCTCCACTTT	CASSLGGGVSKSYNSPLHF
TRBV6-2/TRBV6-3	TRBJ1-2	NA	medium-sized	TGTGCCAGCAGTTACTATGTGGAGTCGAGTGGCTACACCTTC	CASSYYVESSGYTF
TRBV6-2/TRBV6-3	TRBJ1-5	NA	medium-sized	TGTGCCAGCAGTTTACAGGGAAATCAGCCCCAGCATTTT	CASSLQGNQPQHF
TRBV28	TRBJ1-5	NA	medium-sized	TGTGCCAGCAGTTTAACTAGTTGGCCCCAGCATTTT	CASSLTSWPQHF
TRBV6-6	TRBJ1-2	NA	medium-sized	TGTGCCAGCAGTTACTCCCATATCGGACAGCCTCGGAGGAACTATGGCTACACCTTC	CASSYSHIGQPRRNYGYTF
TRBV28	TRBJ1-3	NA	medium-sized	TGTGCCAGCAGTTTACTCGACTTCTCGGGAAACACCATATATTTT	CASSLLDFSGNTIYF
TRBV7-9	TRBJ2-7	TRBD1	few	TGTGCCAGCAGCACCGGACAGGGATCATACGAGCAGTACTTC	CASSTGQGSYEQYF
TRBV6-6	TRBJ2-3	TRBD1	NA	TGTGCCAGCGTTCGGGGGACCCGGGACAGGGGGCCTTCCGGCACAGATACGCAGTATTTT	CASVRGTRDRGPSGTDTQYF
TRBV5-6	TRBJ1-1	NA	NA	TGTGCCAGCAGCTTGAGCCAGACGAACACTGAAGCTTTCTTT	CASSLSQTNTEAFF
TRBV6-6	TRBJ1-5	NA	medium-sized	TGTGCCAGCAGTTACTCGGTACCTGGGACGTCTCAGCCCCAGCATTTT	CASSYSVPGTSQPQHF
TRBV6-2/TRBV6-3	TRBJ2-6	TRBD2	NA	TGTGCCAGCAGAAAGATCACTAGCGGGGGCTCTGGGGCCAACGTCCTGACTTTC	CASRKITSGGSGANVLTF
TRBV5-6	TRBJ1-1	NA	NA	TGTGCCAGCAGCTTGGTCACTGAAGCTTTCTTT	CASSLVTEAFF
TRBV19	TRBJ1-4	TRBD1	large	TGTGCCAGTAGTATCGGCCGCAGGGGGGCTGAAAAACTGTTTTTT	CASSIGRRGAEKLFF
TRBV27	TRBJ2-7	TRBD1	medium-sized	TGTGCCAGCAGTCTCCGGACAGGGGGAACTAGAACCTACGAGCAGTACTTC	CASSLRTGGTRTYEQYF
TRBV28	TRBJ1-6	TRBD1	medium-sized	TGTGCCAGCAGTAGAGACAGACAGGGGAATTCACCCCTCCACTTT	CASSRDRQGNSPLHF
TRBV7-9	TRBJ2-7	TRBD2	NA	TGTGCCAGCAGCTTGGCACTAGCGGGAAACTCCTACGAGCAGTACTTC	CASSLALAGNSYEQYF
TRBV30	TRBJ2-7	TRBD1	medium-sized	TGTGCCTGCTCCGCCACGCCAGGGGGTTACTACGAGCAGTACTTC	CACSATPGGYYEQYF